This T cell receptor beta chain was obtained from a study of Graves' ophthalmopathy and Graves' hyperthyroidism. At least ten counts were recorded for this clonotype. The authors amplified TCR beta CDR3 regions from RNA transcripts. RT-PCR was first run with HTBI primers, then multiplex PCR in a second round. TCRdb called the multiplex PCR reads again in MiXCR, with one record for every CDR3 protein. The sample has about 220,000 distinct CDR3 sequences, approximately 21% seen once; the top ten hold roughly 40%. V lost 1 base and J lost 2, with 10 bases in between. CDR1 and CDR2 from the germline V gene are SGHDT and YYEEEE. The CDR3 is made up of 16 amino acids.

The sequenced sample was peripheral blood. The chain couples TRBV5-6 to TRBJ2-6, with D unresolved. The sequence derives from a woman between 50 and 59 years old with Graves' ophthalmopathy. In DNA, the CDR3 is TGTGCCAGCAGCTTGCGAGTGTACGCTGGGGCCAACGTCCTGACTTTC. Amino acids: CASSLRVYAGANVLTF.